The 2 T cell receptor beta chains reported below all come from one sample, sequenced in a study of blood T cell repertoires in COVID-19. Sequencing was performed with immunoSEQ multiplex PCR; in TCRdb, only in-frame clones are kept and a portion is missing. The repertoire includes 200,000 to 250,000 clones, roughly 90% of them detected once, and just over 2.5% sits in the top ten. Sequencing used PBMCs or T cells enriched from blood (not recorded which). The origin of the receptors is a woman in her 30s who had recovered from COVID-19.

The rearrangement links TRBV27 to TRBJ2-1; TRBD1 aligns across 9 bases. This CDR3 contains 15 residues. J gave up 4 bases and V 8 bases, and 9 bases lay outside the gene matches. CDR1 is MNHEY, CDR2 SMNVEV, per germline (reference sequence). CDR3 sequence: CASPNRGRGYNEQFF. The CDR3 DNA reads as TGTGCCAGCCCAAACAGGGGGCGAGGGTACAATGAGCAGTTCTTC.

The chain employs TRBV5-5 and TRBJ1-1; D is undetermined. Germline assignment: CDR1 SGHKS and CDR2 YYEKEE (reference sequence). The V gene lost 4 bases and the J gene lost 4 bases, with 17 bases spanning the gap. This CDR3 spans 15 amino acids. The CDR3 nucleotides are TGTGCCAGCAGCCCTCTTCCCAGGTCGATCACTGAAGCTTTCTTT. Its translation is CASSPLPRSITEAFF.